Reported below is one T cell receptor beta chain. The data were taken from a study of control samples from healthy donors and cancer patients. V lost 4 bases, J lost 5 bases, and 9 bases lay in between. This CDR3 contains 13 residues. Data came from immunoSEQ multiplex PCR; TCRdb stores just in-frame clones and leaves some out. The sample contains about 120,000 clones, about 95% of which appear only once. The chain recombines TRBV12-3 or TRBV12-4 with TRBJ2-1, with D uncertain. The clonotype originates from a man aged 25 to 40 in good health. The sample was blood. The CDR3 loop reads CASSWTENNEQFF. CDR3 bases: TGTGCCAGCAGTTGGACGGAAAACAATGAGCAGTTCTTC.